This T cell receptor (beta chain) was observed in a study of beta chain features in type 1 diabetes. A CD45RO/CCR7/CD25/CD127/CD95/CD27 panel sorted naive, central memory, regulatory and stem cell-like memory CD4+ cells. Germline lookup yields CDR1 MDHEN and CDR2 SYDVKM. Trimming took 5 bases from V and 4 from J, leaving 9 bases between them. This CDR3 has 12 amino acids. Expressed TCRB transcripts were sequenced, since all the RNA that had been isolated was reverse transcribed. Only in-frame clones appear in the TCRdb table, and some are missing; sequencing was by immunoSEQ multiplex PCR. The table lists a few hundred thousand clones, about 15% of them singletons, with 0.015% to 0.02% in the top ten. General study results and limits: Insertions were fewer and deletions more numerous at VDJ junctions in type 1 diabetes patients. Sequencing used cDNA, and cells with high TCR expression could therefore be over-represented. Type 1 diabetes patients had TCRB CDR3s that were shorter (moderately but significantly so) in all four CD4+ subsets. Sampled from patients, naive, central memory and Treg TCRB repertoires appeared more similar than those sampled from healthy donors.

Notes on this clone: Antigen specificity is unknown.

Input material: naive CD4+ T cells from blood. The chain employs TRBV28 and TRBJ2-7; D is unresolved. This TCR was recovered from a man under 40 with type 1 diabetes. The CDR3 DNA sequence: TGTGCCAGCAGTCTCCTCCGGTACGAGCAGTACTTC. Translation: CASSLLRYEQYF.